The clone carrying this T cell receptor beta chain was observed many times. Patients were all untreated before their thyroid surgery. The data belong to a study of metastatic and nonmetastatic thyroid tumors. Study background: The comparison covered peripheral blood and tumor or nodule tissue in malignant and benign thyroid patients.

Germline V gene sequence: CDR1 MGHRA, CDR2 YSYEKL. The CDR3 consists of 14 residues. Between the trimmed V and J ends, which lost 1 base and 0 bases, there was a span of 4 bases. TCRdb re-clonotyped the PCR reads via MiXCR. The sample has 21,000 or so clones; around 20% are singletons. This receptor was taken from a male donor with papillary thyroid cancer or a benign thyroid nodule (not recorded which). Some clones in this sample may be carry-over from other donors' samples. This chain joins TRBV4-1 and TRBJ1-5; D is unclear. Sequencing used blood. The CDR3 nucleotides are TGCGCCAGCAGCCAAGGACATAGCAATCAGCCCCAGCATTTT. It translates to CASSQGHSNQPQHF.